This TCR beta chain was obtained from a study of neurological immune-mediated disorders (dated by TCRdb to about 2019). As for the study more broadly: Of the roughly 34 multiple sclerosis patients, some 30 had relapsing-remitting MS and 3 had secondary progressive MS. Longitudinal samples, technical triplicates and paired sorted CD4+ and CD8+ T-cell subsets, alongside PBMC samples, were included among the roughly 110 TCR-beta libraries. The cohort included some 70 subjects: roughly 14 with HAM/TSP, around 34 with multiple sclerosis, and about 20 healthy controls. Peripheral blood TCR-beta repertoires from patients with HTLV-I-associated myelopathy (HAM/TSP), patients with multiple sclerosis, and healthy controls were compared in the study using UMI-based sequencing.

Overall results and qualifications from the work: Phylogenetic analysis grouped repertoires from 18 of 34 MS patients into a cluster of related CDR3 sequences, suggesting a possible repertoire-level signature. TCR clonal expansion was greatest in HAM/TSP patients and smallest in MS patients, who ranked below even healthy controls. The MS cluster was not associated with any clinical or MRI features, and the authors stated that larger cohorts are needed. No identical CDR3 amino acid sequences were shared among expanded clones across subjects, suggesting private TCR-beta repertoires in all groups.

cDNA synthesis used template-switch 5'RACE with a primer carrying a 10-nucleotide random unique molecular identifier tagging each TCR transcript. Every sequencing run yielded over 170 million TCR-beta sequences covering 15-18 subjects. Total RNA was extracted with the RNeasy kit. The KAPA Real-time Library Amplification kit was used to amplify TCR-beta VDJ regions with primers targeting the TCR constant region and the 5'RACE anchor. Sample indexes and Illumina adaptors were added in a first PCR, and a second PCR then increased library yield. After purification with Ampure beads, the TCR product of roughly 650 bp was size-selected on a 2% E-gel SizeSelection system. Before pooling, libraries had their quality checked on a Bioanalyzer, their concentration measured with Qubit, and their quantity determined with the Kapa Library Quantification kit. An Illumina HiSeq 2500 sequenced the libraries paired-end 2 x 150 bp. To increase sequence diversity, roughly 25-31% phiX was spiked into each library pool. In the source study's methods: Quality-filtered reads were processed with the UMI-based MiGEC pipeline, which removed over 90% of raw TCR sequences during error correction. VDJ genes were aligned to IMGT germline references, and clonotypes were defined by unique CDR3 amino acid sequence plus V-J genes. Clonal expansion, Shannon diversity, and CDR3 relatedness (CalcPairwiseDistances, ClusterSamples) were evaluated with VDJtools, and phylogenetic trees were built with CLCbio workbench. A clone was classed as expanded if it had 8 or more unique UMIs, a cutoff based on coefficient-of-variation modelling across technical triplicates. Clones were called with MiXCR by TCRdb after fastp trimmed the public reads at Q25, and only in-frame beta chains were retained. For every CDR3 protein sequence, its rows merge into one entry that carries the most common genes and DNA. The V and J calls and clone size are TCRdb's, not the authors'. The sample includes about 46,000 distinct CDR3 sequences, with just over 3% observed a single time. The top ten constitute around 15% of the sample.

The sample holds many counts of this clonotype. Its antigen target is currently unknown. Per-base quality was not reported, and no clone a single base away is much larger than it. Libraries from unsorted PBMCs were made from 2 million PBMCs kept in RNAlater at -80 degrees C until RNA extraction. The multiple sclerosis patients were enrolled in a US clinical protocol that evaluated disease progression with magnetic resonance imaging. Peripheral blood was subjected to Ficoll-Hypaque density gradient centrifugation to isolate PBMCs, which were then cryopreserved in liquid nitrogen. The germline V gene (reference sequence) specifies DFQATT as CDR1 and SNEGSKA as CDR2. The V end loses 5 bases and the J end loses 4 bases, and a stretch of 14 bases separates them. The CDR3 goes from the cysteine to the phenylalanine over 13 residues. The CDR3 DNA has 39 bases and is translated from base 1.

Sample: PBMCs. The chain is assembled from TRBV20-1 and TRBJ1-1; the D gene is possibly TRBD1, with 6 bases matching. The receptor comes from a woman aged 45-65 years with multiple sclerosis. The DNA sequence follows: TGCAGTGCTCAAATCACAGGGTCCACTGAAGCTTTCTTT. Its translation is CSAQITGSTEAFF.